This paragraph covers one T cell receptor beta chain sequence. What it binds is unknown. This CDR3 spans 16 amino acids. The trim removed 4 bases at V and 4 bases at J, leaving 10 bases unmatched. The germline gives CDR1 MDHEN, CDR2 SYDVKM. The table came from immunoSEQ multiplex PCR; TCRdb's copy has only in-frame clones and leaves some out. The repertoire holds about 84,000 clones, with 75% to 90% as singletons. These data originate in a study of T cell responses to AZD1222 COVID-19 vaccine. Study outcomes and limitations: Just six AZD1222 recipients were seropositive at baseline.

Sequences were derived from peripheral blood, sampled 28 days after the second AZD1222 dose. The origin of this receptor is an adult who received the AZD1222 COVID-19 vaccine. V and J are TRBV28 and TRBJ1-5, with 7 bases identical to TRBD1. CDR3 coding DNA: TGTGCCAGCAGTTCCGCCGACAGGGTACGGAATCAGCCCCAGCATTTT. Translated, it gives CASSSADRVRNQPQHF.